This T cell receptor beta chain was captured by sequencing in a study of patients and donors after allogeneic stem cell transplantation. This clonotype was detected only a few times. The germline V and J ends were trimmed by 4 bases and 6 bases, with 10 bases remaining between them. Germline V gene sequence: CDR1 LGHNA, CDR2 YSLEER. CDR3 size: 14 residues. From the RT-PCR reads, TCRdb called clonotypes with MiXCR, one entry per CDR3 protein. The data show 90,000 to 120,000 distinct CDR3 sequences, with about a third seen just once and more than 25% held by the top ten. The receptor comes from a human donor who was either an allogeneic HSCT recipient or a stem cell or donor lymphocyte infusion donor (not recorded which). It is not recorded whose cells these are; they may come from a transplant donor. The V and J genes are TRBV4-3 and TRBJ1-6; no firm D call. Material for sequencing was blood, either unsorted or a sorted T cell fraction (not recorded which). CDR3 DNA sequence: TGCGCCAGCAGCCGCTCCGGTGGTAATTCACCCCTCCACTTT. Translating it yields CASSRSGGNSPLHF.